Listed below are T cell receptor beta chains from one sample, sequenced in a study of blood T cell repertoires in COVID-19. Assay used: immunoSEQ multiplex PCR; TCRdb lists only in-frame clones, some missing. The data hold about 300,000 clones, with approximately 83% observed a single time. Material for sequencing was PBMCs or T cells enriched from blood (not recorded which). The receptors come from a man aged 25 to 45 who had recovered from COVID-19. Each CDR3 is given with its conserved first and last residue. The D gene is left open where the match is weak. Size is stated for part of the rows, as once, few or many counts, or as a class when the clone is expanded.

D gene	clone size	V gene	J gene	CDR3 DNA	CDR3 protein
.	few	TRBV4-3	TRBJ2-2	TGCGCCAGCAGCCAAGATGAGGGATTGAACACCGGGGAGCTGTTTTTT	CASSQDEGLNTGELFF
TRBD1	.	TRBV3-1/TRBV3-2	TRBJ2-7	TGTGCCAGCAGCCAAGAAACGGGACAGGGGCAAGACTTC	CASSQETGQGQDF
TRBD2	.	TRBV5-1	TRBJ2-7	TGCGCCAGCAGCCCCGATGCGGGGGGAGTCTACGAGCAGTACTTC	CASSPDAGGVYEQYF
.	.	TRBV3-1/TRBV3-2	TRBJ1-1	TGTGCCAGCAGCCCGCTTACTATGAACACTGAAGCTTTCTTT	CASSPLTMNTEAFF
TRBD1	.	TRBV9	TRBJ1-1	TGTGCCAGCAGCGTCCTAGGACAGGGTAACACTGAAGCTTTCTTT	CASSVLGQGNTEAFF
.	.	TRBV30	TRBJ1-2	TGTGCCGCATCTGGAGGGGACTATGGCTACACCTTC	CAASGGDYGYTF
.	.	TRBV6-1	TRBJ2-3	TGTGCCAGCAGTGACCCCAGGTGGGGCACAGATACGCAGTATTTT	CASSDPRWGTDTQYF
.	.	TRBV5-1	TRBJ1-1	TGCGCCAGCAGCTTAAAGGGGGACACTGAAGCTTTCTTT	CASSLKGDTEAFF
.	.	TRBV13	TRBJ1-2	TGTGCCAGCAGCAGAAGGGGCAGATCATATGGCTACACCTTC	CASSRRGRSYGYTF
TRBD1	once	TRBV4-1	TRBJ2-5	TGCGCCAGCAGCAACTTCGTCACAGGGGGAGAGACCCAGTACTTC	CASSNFVTGGETQYF
.	.	TRBV9	TRBJ2-1	TGTGCCAGCAGCGTAGCTCTGGACAGCTACAATGAGCAGTTCTTC	CASSVALDSYNEQFF
.	.	TRBV19	TRBJ1-2	TGTGCCAGTAGTATCCGGAGCTATGGCTACACCTTC	CASSIRSYGYTF
.	.	TRBV7-2	TRBJ1-2	TGTGCCAGCAGGGGTGCAACAGGCTCTTGGACCTATGGCTACACCTTC	CASRGATGSWTYGYTF
.	.	TRBV6-5	TRBJ1-1	TGTGCCAGCAGTTATAGGCACAGCTCGGTTACTGAAGCTTTCTTT	CASSYRHSSVTEAFF
TRBD1	.	TRBV7-6	TRBJ2-7	TGTGCCAGCAGCCGTGACCGGGACAGGGGTTGCGACGAGCAGTACTTC	CASSRDRDRGCDEQYF
TRBD1	many	TRBV5-1	TRBJ2-7	TGCGCCAGCAGCTTGGAGCGGACAGGGGTCTACGAGCAGTACTTC	CASSLERTGVYEQYF
TRBD1	.	TRBV18	TRBJ1-3	TGTGCCAGCTCACCAGACAGGGGCTACTCTGGAAACACCATATATTTT	CASSPDRGYSGNTIYF
TRBD1	.	TRBV7-2	TRBJ1-6	TGTGCCAGCAGCCAAGCCGGGACAGGGTATAATTCACCCCTCCACTTT	CASSQAGTGYNSPLHF
.	.	TRBV12-3/TRBV12-4	TRBJ1-2	TGTGCCAGCGGCTGGGCGGGGGGATATGGCTACACCTTC	CASGWAGGYGYTF
TRBD2	once	TRBV4-1	TRBJ2-7	TGCGCCAGCAGCCAAGATTCCAGAAGGATAGCGGGGGGTAACGAGCAGTACTTC	CASSQDSRRIAGGNEQYF
TRBD1	.	TRBV5-1	TRBJ1-1	TGCGCCAGCAGCCCCGGGACAGGGGGGACTGAAGCTTTCTTT	CASSPGTGGTEAFF
.	.	TRBV5-6	TRBJ1-2	TGTGCCAGCAGCTTGGGCGGGGGCGGGCGACTTAACTATGGCTACACCTTC	CASSLGGGGRLNYGYTF
.	.	TRBV11-3	TRBJ2-1	TGTGCCAGCAGCTTAGATGGCAGGGCTAGGATGAATGAGCAGTTCTTC	CASSLDGRARMNEQFF
TRBD1	.	TRBV6-5	TRBJ1-2	TGTGCCAGCAGACGACAGGGGAACTGGGGCTATGGCTACACCTTC	CASRRQGNWGYGYTF
TRBD2	.	TRBV7-6	TRBJ2-3	TGTGCCAGCAGCTCACCCCGGGGATGGGGGGGATCGGTTTTTGCGCAGTATTTT	CASSSPRGWGGSVFAQYF
.	once	TRBV7-9	TRBJ1-1	TGTGCCAGCAGCCGAGGGGGAGACACTGAAGCTTTCTTT	CASSRGGDTEAFF
TRBD1	.	TRBV2	TRBJ1-1	TGTGCCAGCAGGGGGGACAGAGAAGCTTTCTTT	CASRGDREAFF
TRBD2	.	TRBV6-4	TRBJ2-3	TGTGCCAGCAGTGACGGGACTAGCGGGGGGGCAGATACGCAGTATTTT	CASSDGTSGGADTQYF